The clone carrying this T cell receptor beta chain was counted at least ten times. J gave up 1 base and V 6 bases, and 15 bases lay outside the gene matches. This CDR3 is built from 18 residues. Germline V gene lookup returns CDR1 SGDLS and CDR2 YYNGEE. The sample comes from a study of T-cell reconstitution after alpha-beta-depleted transplantation in children. Unique molecular identifiers featured in how the TCRbeta library was prepared. MiXCR, run by TCRdb on the PCR reads, gives a single entry per CDR3 protein. Of roughly 100,000 distinct CDR3 sequences detected, 7% to 10% appear once; the ten largest clones hold approximately 6.6%.

This clonotype was obtained from a human donor who donated a stem cell graft to a child with congenital amegakaryocytic thrombocytopenia. The genes are TRBV9 and TRBJ2-1; 8 bases agree with TRBD2. The starting material was PBMCs from the stem cell graft donor, obtained from the stem cell graft. Written as DNA, the CDR3 is TGTGCCAGCACCCCGGGAGGGCCGGATGTTAGGTCCTACAATGAGCAGTTCTTC. As protein: CASTPGGPDVRSYNEQFF.